This T cell receptor (beta chain) emerged from a study of T cell repertoires in cytomegalovirus infection. Background on the study: TCR beta signatures that were public indicated CMV infection and matching HLA type.

This clonotype was seen at least ten times. What it binds is not known. TCRdb independently ran MiXCR on the reads; one entry per CDR3 protein. The profile shows some 300,000 distinct CDR3 sequences, roughly 17% of them singletons. Study results and caveats: Predominance within the ex vivo response was attributable to HLA-C-restricted CMV-specific TCR beta clonotypes. CMV carriers with the relevant HLA were identified by cumulative public TCR beta family frequency.

This TCR came from a human donor in good health (CMV status not recorded). Some clones in this sample may be carry-over from other donors' samples. Sequencing was performed on PBMCs.

The CDR3 DNA sequence: TGTGCCAGCAGCTTAGCCCCGGGACAGGGGAATGAGCAGTTCTTC. It yields the protein CASSLAPGQGNEQFF. V is TRBV11-1 and J is TRBJ2-1; 10 bases align to TRBD1. Germline lookup yields CDR1 SGHAT and CDR2 FQDESV (reference sequence). The CDR3 contains 15 residues. Germline trimming cut 0 bases from V and 7 bases from J; bases unmatched to any gene: 3.